These 6 T cell receptor beta chains share one sample of origin, sequenced in a study of vaccination and CD4 T cells after COVID-19. No antigens are known for them. Treatment given: roughly ten-day PBMC culture with coronavirus spike peptide pools or control peptides (ViraFEST assay). Scientists ran DNA taken from cultured CD4+ T cells through the Oncomine TCR Beta short-read assay for sequencing. TCRdb called the PCR reads again in MiXCR, with one record for every CDR3 protein. The sample records about 21,000 distinct CDR3 sequences, 42% being singletons. The specimen comprised CD4+ T cells from blood, cultured in vitro, sampled before SARS-CoV-2 vaccination. These TCRs come from a human donor who received a COVID-19 vaccine.

The table lists this clonotype with a count of one. The genes are TRBV12-3 or TRBV12-4 and TRBJ2-2; 8 nucleotides line up with TRBD2. This CDR3 has 16 amino acids. The junction had 11 bases not matched to a gene; V was cut back by 4 bases and J by 7 bases. The CDR3 spells CASSSPGGRADGELFF. CDR3 nucleotides: TGTGCCAGCAGTTCCCCGGGGGGGCGGGCGGACGGGGAGCTGTTTTTT.

A few counts support this clonotype. This chain links TRBV15 with TRBJ1-3; D is ambiguous. Looked up from germline, CDR1 is LNHNV and CDR2 is YYDKDF (reference sequence). Deletions cut 5 bases from V and 4 bases from J, with 15 bases between. The CDR3 has 15 amino acids. DNA for the CDR3: TGTGCCACCAGCTTGTCACGGGTCCCCGGAAACACCATATATTTT. The encoded protein is CATSLSRVPGNTIYF.

The V and J genes are TRBV7-8 and TRBJ2-2, with TRBD2 identical over 8 bases. Per the germline V gene, CDR1 is SGHVS and CDR2 is FQNEAQ. Losses at the gene ends were 2 bases for V and 3 bases for J; bases not matched to a gene: 2. The CDR3 contains 15 residues. In DNA, the CDR3 is TGTGCCAGCAGCTTAAGCGGGGGCGACACCGGGGAGCTGTTTTTT. This codes for CASSLSGGDTGELFF.

The chain couples TRBV2 to TRBJ1-2, with D perhaps TRBD1 (5 bases). Germline V CDR1 and CDR2: SNHLY, FYNNEI. V was pared by 4 bases and J by 5 bases, with 17 bases between. The CDR3 is 15 residues long. For the CDR3, the DNA is TGTGCCAGCAGTGGCCTATCGGGGGAACGGTATGGCTACACCTTC. Translation: CASSGLSGERYGYTF. Together with reference TRBV2 and TRBJ1-2, the CDR3 gives the full variable domain: EPEVTQTPSHQVTQMGQEVILRCVPISNHLYFYWYRQILGQKVEFLVSFYNNEISEKSEIFDDQFSVERPDGSNFTLKIRSTKLEDSAMYFCASSGLSGERYGYTFGSGTRLTVV.

This clonotype was counted a few times. The rearrangement uses TRBV20-1 and TRBJ1-1; TRBD1 matches 12 bases. J gave up 3 bases and V 6 bases, and 14 bases lay outside the gene matches. This CDR3 spans 17 amino acids. Germline V lookup: CDR1 DFQATT, CDR2 SNEGSKA (reference sequence). This CDR3 reads CSATKRDRGRADTEAFF. CDR3 sequence (DNA): TGCAGTGCGACTAAAAGGGACAGGGGGCGGGCGGACACTGAAGCTTTCTTT.

The chain employs TRBV27 and TRBJ2-7; 7 positions agree with TRBD1. The CDR3 extends over 15 amino acids. Germline CDR1 and CDR2: MNHEY and SMNVEV (reference sequence). V gave up 6 bases and J gave up 3 bases; unmatched junction bases: 11. CDR3 amino acids: CASRGIRDRYYEQYF. Here the CDR3 DNA reads TGTGCCAGCAGGGGAATCCGGGACAGATACTACGAGCAGTACTTC.